The 5 T cell receptor beta chains below were found in one sample sequenced in a study of blood T cell repertoires in COVID-19 (TCRdb year 2020). The receptor library was made with the immunoSEQ multiplex PCR assay. Drawn from immuneACCESS, this table holds only the in-frame rearrangements with V and J called that TCRdb kept. Clones are partly lost; checked studies trace under half to an unresolved V gene and leave the rest unexplained. For this sample there are 90,000 to 100,000 clones; about 80% appear just once. Jointly, the top ten make up about 24% of the sample. What was sequenced was peripheral blood. The receptors were sampled from a man between 65 and 85 years old with acute or convalescent COVID-19.

The chain couples TRBV25-1 to TRBJ2-1, with D possibly matching TRBD1 (5 bases). This CDR3 has 16 amino acids. V was cut by 1 base and J by 0 bases, with 10 bases left in between. The germline CDR1 and CDR2 sequences are MGHDK and SYGVNS. Here the CDR3 DNA reads TGTGCCAGCAGTGAATTGGGCCAGGGCTCCTACAATGAGCAGTTCTTC. Its protein is CASSELGQGSYNEQFF.

This chain links TRBV4-2 with TRBJ1-3; D not resolved. The CDR3 contains 16 residues. Trimming shortened V by 3 bases and J by 0 bases, and 12 bases separated the two germline ends. Germline CDR1 and CDR2: LGHNA and YNFKEQ. CDR3 loop: CASSQAPANSGNTIYF. CDR3 sequence (DNA): TGTGCCAGCAGCCAGGCCCCTGCAAACTCTGGAAACACCATATATTTT.

The chain has TRBV27 and TRBJ2-1; 12 nucleotides agree with TRBD2. The CDR3 runs to 17 residues. Losses at the gene ends were 3 bases for V and 8 bases for J; bases not matched to a gene: 11. Looked up from germline, CDR1 is MNHEY and CDR2 is SMNVEV (reference sequence). CDR3 in amino acids: CASSFHPSSGRGHEQFF. The CDR3 nucleotides read TGTGCCAGCAGTTTCCATCCCTCTAGCGGGAGGGGACATGAGCAGTTCTTC.

The chain recombines TRBV11-2 with TRBJ2-5, with 11 bases that match TRBD2. Germline values: CDR1 SGHAT, CDR2 FQNNGV. The CDR3 extends over 14 amino acids. Germline trimming cut 4 bases from V and 5 bases from J; bases unmatched to any gene: 3. CDR3 nucleotides: TGTGCCAGCAGCTCTATAGCGGGAGGGGAGACCCAGTACTTC. Its protein product is CASSSIAGGETQYF.

The rearrangement uses TRBV4-3 and TRBJ1-1; tentatively, D is TRBD1 (5 bases). V gave up 0 bases and J gave up 0 bases, with 8 bases separating them. The germline CDR1 and CDR2 sequences are LGHNA and YSLEER. This CDR3 has 15 residues. This CDR3 reads CASSQEGLMNTEAFF. The DNA of the CDR3 is TGCGCCAGCAGCCAAGAGGGACTAATGAACACTGAAGCTTTCTTT.